The present T cell receptor beta chain was sequenced within a study of blood T cell repertoires in COVID-19. V was trimmed by 4 bases and J by 7 bases, leaving 12 bases between them. Per germline, CDR1 SGHDT and CDR2 YYEEEE. The CDR3 is made up of 13 amino acids. Individuals aged roughly 18 to 95 years were recruited from 20 to 25 US areas. Two negative PCRs, clearance, or symptom resolution had been documented for recovered Cohort 3 donors. Generated by immunoSEQ multiplex PCR, the TCRdb table keeps only in-frame clones and is missing some. The sample records around 390,000 clones, roughly 89% being singletons.

Sequencing used PBMCs or T cells enriched from blood (not recorded which). This sequence originates from a woman aged 45-60 years who had recovered from COVID-19. The chain carries TRBV5-6 and TRBJ1-5; possible D gene TRBD1, 5 bases. In DNA, the CDR3 is TGTGCCAGCAGCGCTTGGGGGGACCAGCCCCAGCATTTT. Residues: CASSAWGDQPQHF.